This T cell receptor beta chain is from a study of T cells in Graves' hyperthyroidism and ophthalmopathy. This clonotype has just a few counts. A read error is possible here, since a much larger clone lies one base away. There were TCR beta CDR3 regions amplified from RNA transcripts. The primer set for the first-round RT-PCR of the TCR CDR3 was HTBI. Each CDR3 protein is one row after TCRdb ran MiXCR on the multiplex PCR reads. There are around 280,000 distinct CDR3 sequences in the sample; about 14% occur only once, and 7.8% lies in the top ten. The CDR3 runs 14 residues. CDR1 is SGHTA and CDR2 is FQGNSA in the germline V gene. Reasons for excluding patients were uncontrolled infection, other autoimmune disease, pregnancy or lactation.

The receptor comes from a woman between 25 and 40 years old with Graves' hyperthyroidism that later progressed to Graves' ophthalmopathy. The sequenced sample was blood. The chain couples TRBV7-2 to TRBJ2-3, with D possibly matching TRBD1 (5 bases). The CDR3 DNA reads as TGTGCCGGCAGCTTCCTTGGGGCCACAGATACGCAGTATTTT. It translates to CAGSFLGATDTQYF. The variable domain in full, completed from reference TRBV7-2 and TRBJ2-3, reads GAGVSQSPSNKVTEKGKDVELRCDPISGHTALYWYRQSLGQGLEFLIYFQGNSAPDKSGLPSDRFSAERTGGSVSTLTIQRTQQEDSAVYLCAGSFLGATDTQYFGPGTRLTVL.